The 19 T cell receptor beta chains presented below share a single source sample, sequenced in a study of cytomegalovirus exposure and HLA in healthy donors. PCR amplification relied on 60 Vbeta primers (plus 13 Jbeta primers). Method: immunoSEQ multiplex PCR; TCRdb's copy keeps in-frame clones and lacks some. The profile covers about 98,000 clones, with approximately 70% appearing a single time and over 2% taken by the ten largest. The specimen sequenced was PBMCs. The receptors stem from a man between 45 and 60 years old in good health and CMV-seronegative.

This clone was seen a few times. V usage is TRBV18 and J usage is TRBJ2-5; D ambiguous. Between the trimmed V and J ends, which lost 3 bases and 5 bases, there was a span of 4 bases. The CDR3 extends over 11 amino acids. Per germline, CDR1 KGHSH and CDR2 LQKENI. CDR3 in amino acids: CASSPSETQYF. CDR3 DNA sequence: TGTGCCAGCTCACCTAGCGAGACCCAGTACTTC.

This rearrangement joins TRBV5-4 to TRBJ1-4; 9 bases map to TRBD1. J gave up 5 bases and V 3 bases, and 8 bases lay outside the gene matches. The CDR3 has 16 amino acids. Germline CDR1 and CDR2: SGHNT and YYREEE (reference sequence). The CDR3 region is CASSSYGQGLNEKLFF. The CDR3 bases are TGTGCCAGCAGCTCCTACGGACAGGGGTTAAATGAAAAACTGTTTTTT.

The table lists this clone with a count of one. The V and J genes are TRBV6-1 and TRBJ2-1, with D possibly TRBD1 on 6 matching bases. V shed 4 bases and J shed 8 bases, with 15 bases lying between them. The CDR3 length is 14 residues. Germline CDR1 is MNHNS and CDR2 is SASEGT. The CDR3 here is CASSVNRDRDEQFF. The DNA for the CDR3 is TGTGCCAGCAGTGTAAACAGGGATAGGGATGAGCAGTTCTTC.

The chain is built from TRBV14 and TRBJ2-1; weak D call: TRBD1 (6 bases). This CDR3 spans 13 amino acids. CDR1 and CDR2 (germline): SGHDN, FVKESK. V shed 4 bases and J shed 8 bases, with 12 bases lying between them. The CDR3 bases are TGTGCCAGCAGCCTCTGGGGGCTCTATGAGCAGTTCTTC. Residues: CASSLWGLYEQFF. Using reference TRBV14 and TRBJ2-1 for the parts outside the CDR3, the full variable domain is EAGVTQFPSHSVIEKGQTVTLRCDPISGHDNLYWYRRVMGKEIKFLLHFVKESKQDESGMPNNRFLAERTGGTYSTLKVQPAELEDSGVYFCASSLWGLYEQFFGPGTRLTVL.

The chain carries TRBV11-2 and TRBJ2-3; no clear D. Germline V lookup: CDR1 SGHAT, CDR2 FQNNGV. V was pared by 4 bases and J by 0 bases, with 8 bases between. The CDR3 is 14 amino acids. Here the CDR3 DNA reads TGTGCCAGCAGCTATTCGACTAGCACAGATACGCAGTATTTT. Translated: CASSYSTSTDTQYF.

The J gene is TRBJ1-2, the V gene TRBV7-9; D possibly corresponds to TRBD1 (5 bases). Trimming took 3 bases from V and 8 from J, leaving 13 bases between them. The germline V gene encodes CDR1 SEHNR and CDR2 FQNEAQ (reference sequence). CDR3 length: 13 residues. The CDR3 nucleotides read TGTGCCAGCAGCTTTGTCCCAGGGCGAGGCTACACCTTC. Residues: CASSFVPGRGYTF.

This rearrangement joins TRBV30 to TRBJ1-5; TRBD1 matches 7 bases. J lost 2 bases, V lost 5 bases, and 0 bases had no gene match. There are 12 residues in the CDR3. Per germline, CDR1 GTSNPN and CDR2 SVGIG (reference sequence). In DNA form, the CDR3 reads TGTGCCTGGGGACAGGGCAATCAGCCCCAGCATTTT. Protein product: CAWGQGNQPQHF.

This chain joins TRBV7-9 and TRBJ2-5; 11 positions match TRBD2. V was clipped by 2 bases and J by 13 bases; unmatched bases: 15. The CDR3 totals 16 residues. The germline gives CDR1 SEHNR, CDR2 FQNEAQ (reference sequence). CDR3 nucleotides: TGTGCCAGCAGCTTATCTTCGGTGACTAGCGGGGCCGCATTGTACTTC. It specifies CASSLSSVTSGAALYF. Complete variable domain (other parts from reference TRBV7-9 and TRBJ2-5): DTGVSQNPRHKITKRGQNVTFRCDPISEHNRLYWYRQTLGQGPEFLTYFQNEAQLEKSRLLSDRFSAERPKGSFSTLEIQRTEQGDSAMYLCASSLSSVTSGAALYFGPGTRLLVL.

V and J are TRBV15 and TRBJ2-5; the match to TRBD1 covers 8 bases. Losses at the gene ends were 3 bases for V and 1 base for J; bases not matched to a gene: 7. The CDR3 is made up of 16 amino acids. From germline, CDR1 is LNHNV and CDR2 YYDKDF (reference sequence). As DNA, the CDR3 is TGTGCCACCAGCAGCAGGGACAGGATGTTCCAAGAGACCCAGTACTTC. This sequence encodes CATSSRDRMFQETQYF.

The chain is built from TRBV6-1 and TRBJ2-2; D not resolved. Trimming pared 4 bases from V and 1 base from J, leaving 7 bases between. CDR1 is MNHNS, CDR2 SASEGT, per germline. This CDR3 has 14 amino acids. The CDR3 sequence is CASSVSGNTGELFF. For the CDR3, the DNA is TGTGCCAGCAGTGTTTCAGGGAACACCGGGGAGCTGTTTTTT.

This clone was seen just once. The rearrangement uses TRBV19 and TRBJ2-1, with 7 nucleotides matching TRBD2. V lost 10 bases to trimming and J lost 1 base; unmatched junction nucleotides: 10. The CDR3 consists of 15 residues. Germline V CDR1 and CDR2: LNHDA, SQIVND (reference sequence). In DNA form, the CDR3 reads TGTGCCACCGTCCCGTCGGGGGGATCCTACAATGAGCAGTTCTTC. Residues: CATVPSGGSYNEQFF. Combining the CDR3 with reference TRBV19 and TRBJ2-1 gives the whole variable domain DGGITQSPKYLFRKEGQNVTLSCEQNLNHDAMYWYRQDPGQGLRLIYYSQIVNDFQKGDIAEGYSVSREKKESFPLTVTSAQKNPTAFYLCATVPSGGSYNEQFFGPGTRLTVL.

The V call is TRBV19, the J call TRBJ2-5, with 9 positions matching TRBD2. The J call may be mistaken, given a closer DNA end match to TRBJ2-7. Germline CDR1 LNHDA, CDR2 SQIVND (reference sequence). CDR3 length equals 14 residues. The CDR3 is CASSILGLANEQYF. DNA of the CDR3: TGTGCCAGTAGTATCCTCGGACTAGCGAACGAGCAGTACTTC.

The chain employs TRBV5-1 and TRBJ2-7; tentatively, D is TRBD1 (6 bases). This CDR3 spans 14 amino acids. The germline CDR1 and CDR2 sequences are SGHRS and YFSETQ. The V and J ends lost 8 bases and 1 base respectively, with 16 bases between them. CDR3 in amino acids: CASNRDTSSYEQYF. In DNA, the CDR3 is TGCGCCAGTAACCGGGACACTTCTTCCTACGAGCAGTACTTC.

This sequence joins TRBV7-8 and TRBJ1-5, with unresolved D. The CDR3 covers 15 residues. Trimming left V 1 base short and J 3 bases short, with 10 bases between. Germline V CDR1 and CDR2: SGHVS, FQNEAQ. The CDR3 DNA sequence: TGTGCCAGCAGCTTAGACGGGAGAGACAATCAGCCCCAGCATTTT. It yields the protein CASSLDGRDNQPQHF.

In DNA form, the CDR3 reads TGTGCCAGCATTCGGACTAATGAGCAGTTCTTC. It translates to CASIRTNEQFF. This chain joins TRBV28 and TRBJ2-1; D is perhaps TRBD2 (5 bases). The germline gives CDR1 MDHEN, CDR2 SYDVKM. Trimming removed 7 bases at V and 7 bases at J, with 8 bases between. The CDR3 is 11 residues long.

This sequence joins TRBV5-1 and TRBJ1-3, with D perhaps matching TRBD1 (5 bases). Trimming took off 4 bases at V and 3 bases at J, with 14 bases between the two ends. There are 15 residues in the CDR3. Germline V gives CDR1 SGHRS, CDR2 YFSETQ. CDR3 bases: TGCGCCAGCAGCGCGGCAGGGTTTGGTGGAAACACCATATATTTT. Protein: CASSAAGFGGNTIYF.

V is TRBV6-6 and J is TRBJ2-7, with unresolved D. Germline values: CDR1 MNHNY, CDR2 SVGAGI (reference sequence). The V end lost 0 bases, the J end lost 2 bases, and 8 bases lay between the germline ends. This CDR3 is built from 14 residues. In nucleotides, the CDR3 is TGTGCCAGCAGTTACTCACCAATAGCCTACGAGCAGTACTTC. This codes for CASSYSPIAYEQYF.

The CDR3 is CASRVQGAIKGTQYF. The CDR3 bases are TGTGCCAGCAGGGTCCAGGGGGCGATTAAGGGGACGCAGTATTTT. The V call is TRBV6-1, the J call TRBJ2-3, with TRBD1 matching over 8 bases. The ends lost 6 bases at V and 9 bases at J; junction bases unmatched: 14. CDR3 length equals 15 residues. CDR1 and CDR2 from the germline V gene are MNHNS and SASEGT.

The rearrangement joins TRBV9 to TRBJ2-1, with TRBD2 matching 8 bases. Germline V gene sequence: CDR1 SGDLS, CDR2 YYNGEE. The CDR3 sequence is 16 residues long. The V and J ends lost 3 bases and 8 bases, in that order; junction bases with no gene match: 13. CDR3 nucleotides: TGTGCCAGCAGCGCGCTGGAGCGGGAGACCCCCCATGAGCAGTTCTTC. Translating gives CASSALERETPHEQFF.